This T cell receptor (beta chain) was observed in a study of blood T cells in healthy people across ages. Broader study findings: No conclusive comparison of naive versus antigen-experienced cells was possible with unsorted PBMCs. Higher diversity, along with more naive CD4+ cells, distinguished long-lived donors from aged donors.

Using a J-beta primer mix together with a sample-barcoded 5' primer, a second PCR was run for roughly 6 to 11 cycles. A single record per CDR3 protein comes from TCRdb applying MiXCR to the 5' RACE reads. The sample yields approximately 700,000 distinct CDR3 sequences, approximately 30% seen once. Aged roughly 6 to 100, donors were systemically healthy Caucasians from Russia. Researchers report isolating at least 6 million PBMCs per sample. At least ten counts were recorded for this clonotype. Its antigen is not known. CDR3 size: 13 residues. V was shortened by 8 bases and J by 5 bases, with 14 bases between the two germline ends. CDR1 is KGHSH, CDR2 LQKENI, per germline.

Sequencing used blood. The chain couples TRBV18 to TRBJ2-3, with D unresolved. The sequence derives from an elderly woman in good health. CDR3 sequence: CASHDKHGDTQYF. CDR3 nucleotides: TGTGCCAGCCACGACAAGCACGGAGATACGCAGTATTTT.